Given below is one TCR beta chain in context. Its antigen is not identified. These data originate in a study of T cell repertoires in cytomegalovirus infection. TCRdb re-called the reads through MiXCR, storing one row per CDR3 protein. The sample shows roughly 500,000 distinct CDR3 sequences, roughly a third of them seen only once. Losses at the gene ends were 4 bases for V and 5 bases for J; bases not matched to a gene: 7. The germline CDR1 and CDR2 sequences are SEHNR and FQNEAQ (reference sequence). This CDR3 spans 16 amino acids. Here the sequenced sample was cultured PBMCs, taken from culture after CMV antigen stimulation. This TCR derives from a human donor in good health (CMV status not recorded). Some clones in this sample may be carry-over from other donors' samples. The rearrangement uses TRBV7-9 and TRBJ2-2; TRBD1 aligns across 10 bases. The CDR3 reads CASSSRGTGETGELFF. The DNA for the CDR3 is TGTGCCAGCAGCTCGAGGGGGACAGGGGAGACCGGGGAGCTGTTTTTT.